This T cell receptor beta chain appears in the sequencing data of a study of blood T cell repertoires in COVID-19 (dated by TCRdb to 2018 to 2020). For the wider study: Samples from collaborators originated in the United States, Italy and Spain and spanned both the acute and convalescent phases of COVID-19. The material from the prospective study consisted of cDNA or gDNA derived from T cells, B-cell-depleted T cells, or PBMCs. The dataset comprised deeply sampled blood TCRbeta repertoires from subjects exposed to, actively infected with, or recovered from COVID-19. The repertoires were released in a freely available public database intended as a resource for research on the immune response to SARS-CoV-2. Samples came from the ongoing ImmuneRACE study (first 160 participants) plus 1,254 subjects from 6 global collaborators. Nearly every sample came with metadata listing a de-identified subject ID, COVID-19 status, age in years and sex. Where available, HLA class I and class II types were taken from metadata supplied by the sample provider and were not determined by assay-based typing. What the work shows at the level of the full study, not this receptor alone: How much clinical and demographic metadata was included differed by source and by participant, and the metadata was provided uncurated.

The CDR3 holds 18 amino acids from the cysteine to the phenylalanine. Left in the record is the CDR3 DNA by itself, 54 bases read in frame from the first base. CDR1 and CDR2 (LGHNA, YSLEER) derive from the germline V gene. At the junction V is shortened by 3 bases and J by 6 bases; bases outside the gene matches: 14. As to this clone: No cognate antigen has been identified for it. No base-level quality is on record; no much larger clone is a single base apart.

The immunoSEQ Assay, a bias-controlled multiplex PCR, was used to amplify TCRbeta CDR3 regions from genomic DNA. Concerning the study's data processing: Within the assay, amplification of reference gene primers was used to estimate how many nucleated cells each sample contained. To quantify the absolute abundance of each unique TCRbeta CDR3 rearrangement, sequence reads were collapsed and filtered. For each sample, productive Simpson clonality was calculated as the square root of Simpson's diversity index over productive rearrangements. This immuneACCESS table, as held by TCRdb, lists in-frame sequences with V and J called but not all clones. Of the missing ones, under half trace to an unresolved V gene in checked studies; the others have no known cause. For V, J and clone size, that table is used; D and trimming come from the DNA. This sample comprises around 100,000 clones, about 83% of them detected only once. The ten largest clonotypes hold about 13% of the sample.

Collaborating institutions collected whole blood in K2EDTA tubes following their own protocols. For TCRbeta analysis, collaborators shipped samples as frozen whole blood, isolated PBMCs, or DNA extracted from either of those sample types. The chain is made from TRBV4-3 and TRBJ2-1, and TRBD2 matches 10 of the central bases. The receptor was derived from a human donor in a cohort sampled during active COVID-19. Sequenced input: peripheral blood. The CDR3 protein sequence reads: CASSHSLVPSGRSNEQFF. The bases read TGCGCCAGCAGCCACTCCCTGGTCCCTAGCGGGAGAAGCAATGAGCAGTTCTTC.